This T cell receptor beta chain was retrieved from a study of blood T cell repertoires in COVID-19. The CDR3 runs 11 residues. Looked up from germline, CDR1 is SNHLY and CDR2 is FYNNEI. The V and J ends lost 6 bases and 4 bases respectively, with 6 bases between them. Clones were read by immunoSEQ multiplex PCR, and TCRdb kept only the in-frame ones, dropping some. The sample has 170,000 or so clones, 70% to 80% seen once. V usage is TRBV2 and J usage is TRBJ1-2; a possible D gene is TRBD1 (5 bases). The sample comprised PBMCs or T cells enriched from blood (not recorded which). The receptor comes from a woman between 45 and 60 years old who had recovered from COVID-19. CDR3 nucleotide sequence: TGTGCCAGCAGGGGGCTCTATGGCTACACCTTC. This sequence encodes CASRGLYGYTF.